Presented here are 10 T cell receptor beta chains from one specimen sequenced in a study of cytomegalovirus exposure and HLA in healthy donors. A multiplex PCR was run with 60 Vbeta primers and 13 Jbeta primers. Assay: immunoSEQ multiplex PCR; the TCRdb copy retains only in-frame clones and omits some. Here the sample spans roughly 160,000 clones, more than 80% being singletons. Sequences were obtained from PBMCs. The receptors were sampled from a male donor in good health and CMV-seronegative.

The V and J genes are TRBV7-9 and TRBJ1-2, with TRBD1 identical over 9 bases. The CDR3 extends over 16 amino acids. Losses at the gene ends were 2 bases for V and 3 bases for J; bases not matched to a gene: 7. Per the germline V gene, CDR1 is SEHNR and CDR2 is FQNEAQ (reference sequence). The CDR3 DNA follows: TGTGCCAGCAGCTTAACCGGGGGACAGGGACACTATGGCTACACCTTC. This gives the protein CASSLTGGQGHYGYTF.

The chain uses TRBV20-1 and TRBJ2-3, with D hard to call. Germline V gives CDR1 DFQATT, CDR2 SNEGSKA (reference sequence). V gave up 8 bases and J gave up 9 bases, with 6 bases separating them. The CDR3 sequence is 8 residues long. The CDR3 DNA sequence: TGCAGTAGCCCCACGCAGTATTTT. Translating it yields CSSPTQYF.

The chain uses TRBV7-9 and TRBJ2-1; 8 bases map to TRBD1. V was clipped by 5 bases and J by 5 bases; unmatched bases: 8. This CDR3 is built from 15 residues. The germline CDR1 and CDR2 sequences are SEHNR and FQNEAQ (reference sequence). The CDR3 protein is CASSEWRDRHNEQFF. The DNA of the CDR3 is TGTGCCAGCAGCGAGTGGCGGGACAGGCACAATGAGCAGTTCTTC.

The V gene is TRBV6-1, the J gene TRBJ2-5; 8 bases align to TRBD2. The end of the DNA fits TRBJ2-7 better, so the J call may be wrong. Germline V gives CDR1 MNHNS, CDR2 SASEGT. This CDR3 region has 14 residues. The CDR3 DNA follows: TGTGCCAGCTCGCTAGCGGGTGGGGCCTACGAGCAGTACTTC. This translates into CASSLAGGAYEQYF.

This chain connects TRBV11-2 to TRBJ2-3; TRBD2 might be the D (6 bases). Germline CDR1 is SGHAT and CDR2 is FQNNGV. With 5 bases removed from V and 0 bases from J, the gap between germline ends came to 15 bases. The CDR3 runs 16 residues. The CDR3, as DNA: TGTGCCAGCAGCCCCCGACTAGGCCTCAGCACAGATACGCAGTATTTT. Encoded protein: CASSPRLGLSTDTQYF.

The rearrangement joins TRBV13 to TRBJ2-7; the match to TRBD2 covers 7 bases. The CDR3 covers 15 residues. Per germline, CDR1 PRHDT and CDR2 FYEKMQ (reference sequence). V lost 0 bases to trimming and J lost 7 bases; unmatched junction nucleotides: 9. The CDR3 is CASSLGAGESWEQYF. The CDR3 region has the DNA TGTGCCAGCAGCTTAGGGGCGGGGGAGTCCTGGGAGCAGTACTTC.

This rearrangement joins TRBV19 to TRBJ1-1, with a tentative D call TRBD1 (5 bases). With 6 bases removed from V and 0 bases from J, the gap between germline ends came to 14 bases. Germline values: CDR1 LNHDA, CDR2 SQIVND (reference sequence). This CDR3 has 15 amino acids. Here the CDR3 DNA reads TGTGCCAGTAGATCTGGCGGGGGGGTGAACACTGAAGCTTTCTTT. It encodes CASRSGGGVNTEAFF.

This chain joins TRBV19 and TRBJ1-5; unclear D gene. The CDR3 extends over 14 amino acids. V gave up 4 bases and J gave up 0 bases, with 7 bases separating them. Germline V gene sequence: CDR1 LNHDA, CDR2 SQIVND (reference sequence). CDR3 DNA: TGTGCCAGTAGTACCCAGTATAGCAATCAGCCCCAGCATTTT. Protein product: CASSTQYSNQPQHF.

The V and J genes are TRBV11-3 and TRBJ2-7, with D perhaps TRBD1 (6 bases). Per the germline V gene, CDR1 is SGHNT and CDR2 is YENEEA. The CDR3 has 18 residues. V gave up 4 bases and J gave up 0 bases, with 22 bases separating them. The CDR3 is CASSSGSRRDKSSYEQYF. The CDR3 DNA sequence: TGTGCCAGCAGCTCTGGGAGTCGCCGGGACAAGAGCTCCTACGAGCAGTACTTC.

V and J are TRBV28 and TRBJ2-7, with D uncertain. The CDR3 is made up of 12 amino acids. V lost 10 bases and J 3 bases, leaving 13 bases between the germline ends. In germline, CDR1 is MDHEN, CDR2 SYDVKM. The CDR3 sequence is CATESTLYEQYF. The CDR3, as DNA: TGTGCCACCGAGTCGACTCTCTACGAGCAGTACTTC.